This TCR beta chain was obtained from a study of shared clonotypes between healthy human individuals. Looking at the study overall: Per-donor plates numbered three CD4 naive, three CD4 memory, two CD8 naive and one CD8 memory. General study points: Limited genetic and exposure-history diversity came from having few donors.

The CDR3 runs to 15 residues. Germline V lookup: CDR1 SGDLS, CDR2 YYNGEE. Trimming left V 4 bases short and J 8 bases short, with 18 bases between. A remark on this clone: Antigen unknown.

Sequenced by immunoSEQ multiplex PCR; TCRdb stores in-frame clones only, minus some. The sample lists 700,000 or so clones, about two thirds occurring once. Sequences were obtained from memory CD4+ T cells sorted from blood. Subset here: CD45RA-negative fraction. This TCR came from a woman younger than 45 in good health. The chain joins TRBV9 to TRBJ1-4, with D perhaps matching TRBD1 (6 bases). CDR3 loop: CASSLREETGEKLFF. CDR3 DNA sequence: TGTGCCAGCAGCTTACGAGAGGAAACAGGGGAAAAACTGTTTTTT.